One and the same sample provided the 8 T cell receptor beta chains below, sequenced in a study of human T cells and chemical hapten exposure. One entry per CDR3 protein results from TCRdb running MiXCR on the RACE reads. The sample includes some 100,000 distinct CDR3 sequences, 7.5% to 10% seen only once; the top ten take just over 2%. This sample's time point: patch test 2, 6 weeks after DPC sensitization. Treatment meaning: therapeutic diphenylcyclopropenone sensitization with weekly scalp DPC. Sequencing used whole blood, obtained in connection with sensitization to the hapten diphenylcyclopropenone (DPC). The source of these receptors is a woman between 40 and 55 years old with alopecia areata. Some clones in this sample may be carry-over from other donors' samples.

This clonotype was observed many times. The chain uses TRBV20-1 and TRBJ1-2; TRBD1 is a possible D gene (5 bases). This CDR3 region has 12 residues. V gave up 4 bases and J gave up 6 bases, with 12 bases separating them. Germline V gene lookup returns CDR1 DFQATT and CDR2 SNEGSKA (reference sequence). Written as DNA, the CDR3 is TGCAGTGCTACCGGGACGACGGATGGCTACACCTTC. It is translated as CSATGTTDGYTF.

The sample holds many counts of this clonotype. The rearrangement uses TRBV6-2 or TRBV6-3 and TRBJ2-1; TRBD2 agrees at 10 bases. Germline V gene lookup returns CDR1 MNHEY and CDR2 SVGEGT. The CDR3 loop spans 14 amino acids. The V segment lost 5 bases and the J segment 6 bases; nucleotides outside the gene matches: 4. The CDR3 is CASSPGLASNEQFF. The CDR3, as DNA: TGTGCCAGCAGTCCGGGACTAGCGAGCAATGAGCAGTTCTTC.

The sample holds a few counts of this clonotype. This sequence joins TRBV5-1 and TRBJ2-3, with D uncertain. Germline V gene lookup returns CDR1 SGHRS and CDR2 YFSETQ. This CDR3 is 11 amino acids long. The V and J ends lost 1 base and 4 bases respectively, with 1 base between them. CDR3 in amino acids: CASSLSDTQYF. CDR3 nucleotide sequence: TGCGCCAGCAGCTTGTCAGATACGCAGTATTTT. Based on the CDR3 plus reference TRBV5-1 and TRBJ2-3, the full variable domain is KAGVTQTPRYLIKTRGQQVTLSCSPISGHRSVSWYQQTPGQGLQFLFEYFSETQRNKGNFPGRFSGRQFSNSRSEMNVSTLELGDSALYLCASSLSDTQYFGPGTRLTVL.

This clonotype was found a few times. V is TRBV25-1 and J is TRBJ1-5, with D unclear. Trimming stripped 3 bases from V and 3 bases from J, with 9 bases between. The germline CDR1 and CDR2 sequences are MGHDK and SYGVNS. This CDR3 has 14 residues. The CDR3: CASSDRRVNQPQHF. CDR3 bases: TGTGCCAGCAGTGACAGGAGGGTCAATCAGCCCCAGCATTTT.

The V call is TRBV6-2 or TRBV6-3, the J call TRBJ2-1; 9 nucleotides align to TRBD1. With V trimmed by 6 bases and J by 6 bases, 6 bases remained unmatched. The CDR3 sequence is 14 residues long. Germline-derived CDR1 and CDR2 are MNHEY and SVGEGT. CDR3: CASRSTGGRNEQFF. The CDR3 nucleotides are TGTGCCAGCAGGTCAACAGGGGGCCGCAATGAGCAGTTCTTC.

The DNA for the CDR3 is TGCGCCAGCAGCCACCCGAAGGCGCAGTTCTATGGCTACACCTTC. Its translation is CASSHPKAQFYGYTF. This sequence joins TRBV4-1 and TRBJ1-2, with no clear D. The CDR3 is 15 residues long. Trimming stripped 3 bases from V and 4 bases from J, with 15 bases between. Looked up from germline, CDR1 is MGHRA and CDR2 is YSYEKL.

This clonotype was detected many times. The rearrangement joins TRBV20-1 to TRBJ2-1; 7 nucleotides line up with TRBD1. The CDR3 extends over 15 amino acids. Germline V gene data show CDR1 as DFQATT and CDR2 as SNEGSKA (reference sequence). V was clipped by 2 bases and J by 5 bases; unmatched bases: 9. CDR3 protein: CSARKGASANNEQFF. The CDR3 DNA reads as TGCAGTGCTAGAAAGGGGGCTTCCGCTAACAATGAGCAGTTCTTC.

This clonotype was seen many times. The rearrangement uses TRBV28 and TRBJ1-6, with 8 bases identical to TRBD1. Germline V gene lookup returns CDR1 MDHEN and CDR2 SYDVKM. There are 14 residues in the CDR3. V was clipped by 4 bases and J by 8 bases; unmatched bases: 4. Here the CDR3 DNA reads TGTGCCAGCAGTTCAGGGGGCTGGTATTCACCCCTCCACTTT. Translation gives CASSSGGWYSPLHF.